The 32 T cell receptor beta chains presented below share a single source sample, sequenced in a study of blood T cell repertoires in COVID-19. Data came from immunoSEQ multiplex PCR; TCRdb stores just in-frame clones and leaves some out. This table holds approximately 98,000 clones, roughly 80% found once. Sequencing used peripheral blood. Receptor source: an elderly woman with acute or convalescent COVID-19.

This clone was found a few times. The chain recombines TRBV5-1 with TRBJ1-3; no clear D gene. This CDR3 contains 16 residues. CDR1 is SGHRS, CDR2 YFSETQ, per germline. V was trimmed by 0 bases and J by 0 bases, leaving 10 bases between them. The CDR3 DNA reads as TGCGCCAGCAGCTTGGGGGGAGAGATCTCTGGAAACACCATATATTTT. It translates to CASSLGGEISGNTIYF.

This clone came up a few times. The chain has TRBV5-4 and TRBJ2-7, with 14 bases identical to TRBD2. Trimming removed 5 bases from V and 4 bases from J; junction bases left unmatched: 5. CDR3 length: 15 residues. The V gene's germline CDR1 is SGHNT and CDR2 YYREEE (reference sequence). CDR3: CASSQGLAGEYEQYF. The CDR3 nucleotides read TGTGCCAGCAGTCAGGGACTAGCGGGAGAATACGAGCAGTACTTC.

The chain is built from TRBV10-1 and TRBJ2-1; 7 positions agree with TRBD2. V was pared by 7 bases and J by 4 bases, with 4 bases of the junction left unmatched. The CDR3 is made up of 13 amino acids. The germline gives CDR1 WNHNN, CDR2 SYGVQD (reference sequence). For the CDR3, the DNA is TGCGCCAGCACTGCTAGCGGTTACAATGAGCAGTTCTTC. This sequence encodes CASTASGYNEQFF.

This clone was found a few times. The chain couples TRBV5-4 to TRBJ2-5; the match to TRBD1 covers 7 bases. This CDR3 contains 13 residues. V was pared by 4 bases and J by 3 bases, with 3 bases of the junction left unmatched. Germline-derived CDR1 and CDR2 are SGHNT and YYREEE (reference sequence). This CDR3 reads CASSRDRKETQYF. The CDR3 nucleotides read TGTGCCAGCAGCAGGGACAGAAAAGAGACCCAGTACTTC.

The chain links TRBV5-1 to TRBJ1-5; a weak D match, TRBD1 (6 bases). Trimming removed 0 bases at V and 3 bases at J, with 10 bases between. CDR3 size: 15 residues. Germline V lookup: CDR1 SGHRS, CDR2 YFSETQ. For the CDR3, the DNA is TGCGCCAGCAGCTTGGGACAGGTCCCCAATCAGCCCCAGCATTTT. Translation: CASSLGQVPNQPQHF.

The chain joins TRBV6-5 to TRBJ2-7, with 7 positions matching TRBD1. The germline V gene has CDR1 MNHEY and CDR2 SVGAGI. J gave up 3 bases and V 6 bases, and 8 bases lay outside the gene matches. The CDR3 is made up of 14 amino acids. CDR3 coding DNA: TGTGCCAGCAGCCGGACAGGAAGCCTCTACGAGCAGTACGTC. Translating it yields CASSRTGSLYEQYV.

The rearrangement joins TRBV10-2 to TRBJ1-2; 10 positions agree with TRBD1. Germline-derived CDR1 and CDR2 are WSHSY and SAAADI. With 8 bases clipped from V and 8 bases from J, the junction kept 14 bases outside the gene matches. This CDR3 is 15 amino acids long. CDR3 in amino acids: CASLDPTGGAKGYTF. The DNA for the CDR3 is TGCGCCAGCCTTGACCCGACAGGGGGCGCGAAGGGCTACACCTTC.

The chain combines TRBV6-2 or TRBV6-3 with TRBJ1-5, with D unclear. This CDR3 is 12 amino acids long. Germline CDR1 reads MNHEY; CDR2 reads SVGEGT. V lost 0 bases and J lost 9, with 6 bases in between. The CDR3 nucleotides are TGTGCCAGCAGTTACTCTCTCCGGCCCCAGCATTTT. It encodes CASSYSLRPQHF.

J is TRBJ1-4 and V is TRBV6-2 or TRBV6-3; no reliable D call. There are 15 residues in the CDR3. V was trimmed by 3 bases and J by 8 bases, leaving 16 bases between them. CDR1 and CDR2 (germline): MNHEY, SVGEGT. Here the CDR3 reads CASSYGGARGEKLFF. The CDR3 DNA reads TGTGCCAGCAGTTATGGCGGAGCTAGAGGAGAAAAACTGTTTTTT.

V is TRBV6-2 or TRBV6-3 and J is TRBJ2-7; weak D call: TRBD2 (5 bases). The germline V and J ends were trimmed by 0 bases and 6 bases, with 15 bases remaining between them. The CDR3 covers 15 residues. CDR1 and CDR2 (germline): MNHEY, SVGEGT. DNA of the CDR3: TGTGCCAGCAGTTACTCCGCCGGTCTAGCCAGCGAGCAGTACGTC. Translation: CASSYSAGLASEQYV.

The V gene is TRBV27, the J gene TRBJ1-3; TRBD1 aligns across 8 bases. This CDR3 region has 18 residues. The germline CDR1 and CDR2 sequences are MNHEY and SMNVEV (reference sequence). V shed 8 bases and J 4 bases; nucleotides not matched to a gene: 19. The CDR3 coding sequence is TGTGCCAGCTCCTCCATTCAGGGGGCAGAACCGCACGGAAACACCATATATTTT. It yields the protein CASSSIQGAEPHGNTIYF.

The J gene is TRBJ1-4, the V gene TRBV7-2; 10 bases are shared with TRBD1. Germline trimming cut 5 bases from V and 0 bases from J; bases unmatched to any gene: 9. The CDR3 covers 18 residues. Germline lookup yields CDR1 SGHTA and CDR2 FQGNSA. The CDR3 is CASSRKGQGSATNEKLFF. In DNA form, the CDR3 reads TGTGCCAGCAGCAGAAAGGGACAGGGGTCGGCAACTAATGAAAAACTGTTTTTT.

This chain links TRBV11-2 with TRBJ1-3; D not resolved. Between the trimmed V and J ends, which lost 0 bases and 2 bases, there was a span of 8 bases. Looked up from germline, CDR1 is SGHAT and CDR2 is FQNNGV. This CDR3 region has 15 residues. The CDR3: CASSLDRGAGNTIYF. The DNA of the CDR3 is TGTGCCAGCAGCTTAGATCGCGGGGCTGGAAACACCATATATTTT. The entire variable domain, with the rest obtained from reference TRBV11-2 and TRBJ1-3, is as follows: EAGVAQSPRYKIIEKRQSVAFWCNPISGHATLYWYQQILGQGPKLLIQFQNNGVVDDSQLPKDRFSAERLKGVDSTLKIQPAKLEDSAVYLCASSLDRGAGNTIYFGEGSWLTVV.

This clone was counted a few times. V usage is TRBV11-2 and J usage is TRBJ1-2; 7 bases fit TRBD1. The J segment lost 4 bases and the V segment lost 4 bases, leaving 12 bases of the junction unmatched. CDR3 length: 16 amino acids. Germline CDR1 and CDR2: SGHAT and FQNNGV. The CDR3 protein is CASSSGGVQGPYGYTF. In DNA form, the CDR3 reads TGTGCCAGCAGCTCCGGGGGGGTACAGGGGCCCTATGGCTACACCTTC.

This rearrangement joins TRBV3-1 (or the pseudogene TRBV3-2) to TRBJ2-4, with TRBD1 matching 11 bases. Germline V gene sequence: CDR1 LGHDT, CDR2 YNNKEL (reference sequence). The V gene end was trimmed by 1 base and the J gene end by 6 bases; junction bases not matched to a gene: 14. The length of the CDR3 is 19 residues. CDR3 residues: CASSQVFGQGAFSGNIQYF. As DNA, the CDR3 is TGTGCCAGCAGCCAAGTCTTTGGACAGGGGGCTTTCTCGGGAAACATTCAGTACTTC.

The chain employs TRBV5-1 and TRBJ1-5, with TRBD1 matching 8 bases. From germline, CDR1 is SGHRS and CDR2 YFSETQ. Losses at the gene ends were 0 bases for V and 4 bases for J; bases not matched to a gene: 3. CDR3 length equals 15 residues. CDR3 amino acids: CASSLEGQANQPQHF. The CDR3 nucleotides are TGCGCCAGCAGCTTGGAGGGACAGGCAAATCAGCCCCAGCATTTT. The whole variable domain, remainder taken from reference TRBV5-1 and TRBJ1-5, is KAGVTQTPRYLIKTRGQQVTLSCSPISGHRSVSWYQQTPGQGLQFLFEYFSETQRNKGNFPGRFSGRQFSNSRSEMNVSTLELGDSALYLCASSLEGQANQPQHFGDGTRLSIL.

J is TRBJ2-7 and V is TRBV4-3; 8 bases match TRBD2. J was trimmed by 4 bases and V by 0 bases; bases with no gene match: 11. This CDR3 region has 17 residues. Germline V gene data show CDR1 as LGHNA and CDR2 as YSLEER. CDR3 in amino acids: CASSQDLGGGGTYEQYF. In DNA form, the CDR3 reads TGCGCCAGCAGCCAAGATCTCGGGGGGGGCGGTACGTACGAGCAGTACTTC.

V usage is TRBV15 and J usage is TRBJ1-6; TRBD1 agrees at 7 bases. Germline assignment: CDR1 LNHNV and CDR2 YYDKDF (reference sequence). J gave up 6 bases and V 4 bases, and 9 bases lay outside the gene matches. This CDR3 has 16 amino acids. The CDR3 DNA sequence: TGTGCCACCAGCAACAAGAGACAGGGCCCTAATTCACCCCTCCACTTT. Amino acids: CATSNKRQGPNSPLHF.

The genes are TRBV20-1 and TRBJ1-2; D gene uncertain. The length of the CDR3 is 12 residues. V was pared by 3 bases and J by 7 bases, with 12 bases between. In germline, CDR1 is DFQATT, CDR2 SNEGSKA (reference sequence). DNA of the CDR3: TGCAGTGCTAGTCACCTACCAGGTGGCTACACCTTC. Translated, it gives CSASHLPGGYTF.

The rearrangement joins TRBV28 to TRBJ2-7; the match to TRBD1 covers 7 bases. Germline values: CDR1 MDHEN, CDR2 SYDVKM. CDR3 length: 14 amino acids. J gave up 0 bases and V 3 bases, and 2 bases lay outside the gene matches. For the CDR3, the DNA is TGTGCCAGCAGTTTTGGGACAGCCTCCTACGAGCAGTACGTC. Translated, it gives CASSFGTASYEQYV.

This clone was recorded only once. The rearrangement links TRBV7-2 to TRBJ2-1, with 10 bases matching TRBD2. Germline assignment: CDR1 SGHTA and CDR2 FQGNSA. V gave up 2 bases and J gave up 10 bases; unmatched junction bases: 2. This CDR3 is built from 13 residues. CDR3 bases: TGTGCCAGCAGCTTATTAGCGGGGGGAGAGCAGTTCTTC. As protein: CASSLLAGGEQFF.

The gene calls are TRBV5-1 and TRBJ1-1; possibly TRBD1 for D (6 bases). In germline, CDR1 is SGHRS, CDR2 YFSETQ. The CDR3 is 14 amino acids. Trimming left V 4 bases short and J 2 bases short, with 12 bases between. CDR3 sequence (DNA): TGCGCCAGCAGCAGTTCGGGACACAACACTGAAGCTTTCTTT. Its translation is CASSSSGHNTEAFF.

The gene calls are TRBV18 and TRBJ2-7, with D possibly being TRBD1 (6 bases). This CDR3 region has 15 residues. Germline V CDR1 and CDR2: KGHSH, LQKENI. Trimming took 2 bases from V and 5 from J, leaving 16 bases between them. The CDR3 region has the DNA TGTGCCAGCTCACCAGGTAATCAGGGGTTGCACGAGCAGTACTTC. Amino acids: CASSPGNQGLHEQYF.

The genes are TRBV5-6 and TRBJ1-2, with D hard to call. This CDR3 has 13 amino acids. The V gene lost 4 bases and the J gene lost 1 base, with 8 bases spanning the gap. Per the germline V gene, CDR1 is SGHDT and CDR2 is YYEEEE. DNA of the CDR3: TGTGCCAGCAGCCCGAGCCGTAACTATGGCTACACCTTC. Translating it yields CASSPSRNYGYTF. The full variable domain, completed using reference TRBV5-6 and TRBJ1-2, is DAGVTQSPTHLIKTRGQQVTLRCSPKSGHDTVSWYQQALGQGPQFIFQYYEEEERQRGNFPDRFSGHQFPNYSSELNVNALLLGDSALYLCASSPSRNYGYTFGSGTRLTVV.

This chain uses TRBV18 with TRBJ1-1, with D perhaps matching TRBD1 (6 bases). The germline V gene encodes CDR1 KGHSH and CDR2 LQKENI. Trimming shortened V by 3 bases and J by 8 bases, and 10 bases separated the two germline ends. The CDR3 extends over 12 amino acids. The DNA of the CDR3 is TGTGCCAGCTCACCCGACAGGCTCGAAGCTTTCTTT. This encodes CASSPDRLEAFF.

This clone was seen just once. V gene TRBV19 combines with J gene TRBJ1-1, with no clear D. The CDR3 contains 13 residues. Germline lookup yields CDR1 LNHDA and CDR2 SQIVND (reference sequence). The CDR3 sequence is CASRRELNTEAFF. CDR3 DNA sequence: TGTGCATCACGTAGGGAGCTGAACACTGAAGCTTTCTTT.

The rearrangement links TRBV19 to TRBJ1-6, with D uncertain. The V and J ends lost 5 bases and 0 bases respectively, with 8 bases between them. This CDR3 region has 15 residues. Germline CDR1 and CDR2: LNHDA and SQIVND (reference sequence). The CDR3, as DNA: TGTGCCAGTAGTGGCGCTAGCTCCTATAATTCACCCCTCCACTTT. Translating it yields CASSGASSYNSPLHF.

J is TRBJ1-4 and V is TRBV5-1; possible D gene TRBD1, 5 bases. Germline-derived CDR1 and CDR2 are SGHRS and YFSETQ. This CDR3 is 14 amino acids long. V lost 0 bases and J lost 2, with 5 bases in between. The CDR3 loop is CASSLAGTNEKLFF. CDR3 in DNA: TGCGCCAGCAGCTTGGCAGGGACTAATGAAAAACTGTTTTTT.

The genes are TRBV19 and TRBJ2-1; 9 bases agree with TRBD2. The CDR3 length is 14 residues. V lost 3 bases, J lost 7 bases, and 4 bases stayed unmatched. Germline CDR1 and CDR2: LNHDA and SQIVND (reference sequence). DNA for the CDR3: TGTGCCAGTAGTATCGGCGGGGGGGCGAATGAGCAGTTCTTC. It encodes CASSIGGGANEQFF.

This chain connects TRBV6-1 to TRBJ1-2; D gene uncertain. The germline V and J ends were trimmed by 2 bases and 8 bases, with 18 bases remaining between them. Per the germline V gene, CDR1 is MNHNS and CDR2 is SASEGT. The CDR3 contains 15 residues. CDR3 coding DNA: TGTGCCAGCAGTGAATATCTACAGAGTTTTTGGGGCTACACCTTC. Translated: CASSEYLQSFWGYTF.

This rearrangement joins TRBV5-1 to TRBJ2-5; possibly TRBD1 for D (6 bases). V was shortened by 5 bases and J by 4 bases, with 15 bases between the two germline ends. This CDR3 region has 14 residues. The germline V gene has CDR1 SGHRS and CDR2 YFSETQ. CDR3 bases: TGCGCCAGCAGACAAGGACAGAGCTCAGAGACCCAGTACTTC. It yields the protein CASRQGQSSETQYF. The variable domain in full, completed from reference TRBV5-1 and TRBJ2-5, reads KAGVTQTPRYLIKTRGQQVTLSCSPISGHRSVSWYQQTPGQGLQFLFEYFSETQRNKGNFPGRFSGRQFSNSRSEMNVSTLELGDSALYLCASRQGQSSETQYFGPGTRLLVL.

The CDR3 protein is CASSQGQVGVKQAPYGYTF. For the CDR3, the DNA is TGTGCCAGCAGCCAAGGGCAAGTTGGAGTAAAACAGGCCCCCTATGGCTACACCTTC. The chain is built from TRBV4-2 and TRBJ1-2; tentative D call: TRBD1 (5 bases). Trimming left V 1 base short and J 4 bases short, with 25 bases between. The CDR3 is 19 amino acids. The germline CDR1 and CDR2 sequences are LGHNA and YNFKEQ.